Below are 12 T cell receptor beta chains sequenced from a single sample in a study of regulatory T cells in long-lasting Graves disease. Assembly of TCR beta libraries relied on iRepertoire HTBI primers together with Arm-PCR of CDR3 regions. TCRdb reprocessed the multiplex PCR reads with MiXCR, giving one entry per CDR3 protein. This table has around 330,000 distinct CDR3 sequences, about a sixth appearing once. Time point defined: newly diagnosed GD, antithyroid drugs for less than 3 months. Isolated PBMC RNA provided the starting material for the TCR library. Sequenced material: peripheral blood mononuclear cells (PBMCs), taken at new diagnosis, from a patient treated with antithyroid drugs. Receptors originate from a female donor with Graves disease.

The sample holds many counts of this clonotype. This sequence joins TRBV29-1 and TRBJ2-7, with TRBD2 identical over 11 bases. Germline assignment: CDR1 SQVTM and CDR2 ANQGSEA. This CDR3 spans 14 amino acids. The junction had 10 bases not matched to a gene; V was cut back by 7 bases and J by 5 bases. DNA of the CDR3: TGCAGCGGCGCTACTAGCGGGAGAGGCCACGAGCAGTACTTC. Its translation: CSGATSGRGHEQYF.

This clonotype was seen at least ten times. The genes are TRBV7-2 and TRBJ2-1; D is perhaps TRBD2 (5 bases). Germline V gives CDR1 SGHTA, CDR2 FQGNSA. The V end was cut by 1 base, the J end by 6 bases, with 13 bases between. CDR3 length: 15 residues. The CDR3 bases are TGTGCCAGCAGCTTAGGGCGGGTTTCAATCAATGAGCAGTTCTTC. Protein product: CASSLGRVSINEQFF.

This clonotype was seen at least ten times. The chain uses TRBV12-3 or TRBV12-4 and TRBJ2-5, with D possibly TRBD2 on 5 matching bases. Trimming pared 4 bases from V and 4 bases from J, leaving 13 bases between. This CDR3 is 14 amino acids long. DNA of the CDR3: TGTGCCAGCAGTTCAGCTAGCTTCCGAGAGACCCAGTACTTC. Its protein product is CASSSASFRETQYF.

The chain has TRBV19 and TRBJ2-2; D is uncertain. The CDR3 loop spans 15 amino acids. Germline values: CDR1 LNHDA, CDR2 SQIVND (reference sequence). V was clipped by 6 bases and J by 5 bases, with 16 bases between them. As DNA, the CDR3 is TGTGCCAGTAGGTTAGGGATTTCTGCAACCGGGGAGCTGTTTTTT. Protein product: CASRLGISATGELFF.

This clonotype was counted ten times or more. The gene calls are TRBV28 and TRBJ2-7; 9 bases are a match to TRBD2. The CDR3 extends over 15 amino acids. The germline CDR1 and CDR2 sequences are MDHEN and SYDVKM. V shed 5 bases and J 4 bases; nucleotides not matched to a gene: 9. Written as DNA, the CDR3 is TGTGCCAGCAGTACCATAGCGGGAGTGTCATACGAGCAGTACTTC. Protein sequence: CASSTIAGVSYEQYF.

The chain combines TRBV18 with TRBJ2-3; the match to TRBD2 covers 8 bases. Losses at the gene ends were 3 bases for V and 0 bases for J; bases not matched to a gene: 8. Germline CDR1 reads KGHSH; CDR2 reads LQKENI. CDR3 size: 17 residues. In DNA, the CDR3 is TGTGCCAGCTCACCCCGGGATAGCGGGGACAGCACAGATACGCAGTATTTT. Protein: CASSPRDSGDSTDTQYF.

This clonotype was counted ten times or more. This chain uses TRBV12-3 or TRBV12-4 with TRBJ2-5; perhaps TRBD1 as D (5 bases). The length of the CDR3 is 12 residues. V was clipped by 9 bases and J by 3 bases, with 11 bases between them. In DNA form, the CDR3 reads TGTGCCAGTAAGGGGAATGAAGAGACCCAGTACTTC. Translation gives CASKGNEETQYF.

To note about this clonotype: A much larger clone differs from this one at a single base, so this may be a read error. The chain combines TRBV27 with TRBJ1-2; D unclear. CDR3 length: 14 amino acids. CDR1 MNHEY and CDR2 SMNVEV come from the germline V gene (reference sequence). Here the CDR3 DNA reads TGTGCCAGCGGCCGCCTTGGGGATAACTATAGCTACACCTTC. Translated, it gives CASGRLGDNYSYTF.

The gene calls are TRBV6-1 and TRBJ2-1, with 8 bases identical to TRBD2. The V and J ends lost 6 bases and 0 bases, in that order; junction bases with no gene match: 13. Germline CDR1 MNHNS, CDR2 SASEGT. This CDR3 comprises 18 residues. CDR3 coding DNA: TGTGCCAGCAGCCCGGGACTAGGGTTCGGCAGCTCCTACAATGAGCAGTTCTTC. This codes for CASSPGLGFGSSYNEQFF.

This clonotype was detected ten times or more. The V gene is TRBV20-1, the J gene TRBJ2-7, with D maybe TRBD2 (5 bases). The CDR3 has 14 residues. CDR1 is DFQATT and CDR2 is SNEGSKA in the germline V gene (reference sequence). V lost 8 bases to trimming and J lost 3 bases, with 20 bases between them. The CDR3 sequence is CSTPRGTSRYEQYF. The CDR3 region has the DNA TGCAGTACACCTCGGGGAACCTCCCGCTACGAGCAGTACTTC.

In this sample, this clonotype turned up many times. The CDR3 sequence is CASSLDGGPRNEQFF. The CDR3 DNA reads TGCGCCAGCAGCTTGGATGGGGGCCCCCGCAATGAGCAGTTCTTC. The rearrangement joins TRBV5-1 to TRBJ2-1; possible D gene TRBD1, 6 bases. V was pared by 0 bases and J by 6 bases, with 13 bases between. CDR3 length: 15 amino acids. Germline-derived CDR1 and CDR2 are SGHRS and YFSETQ.

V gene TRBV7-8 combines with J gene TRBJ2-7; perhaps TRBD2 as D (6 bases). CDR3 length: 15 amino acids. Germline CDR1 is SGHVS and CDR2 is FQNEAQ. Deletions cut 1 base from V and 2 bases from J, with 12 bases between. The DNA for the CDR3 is TGTGCCAGCAGCTTAGTGGGGGTAGCGGCCTACGAGCAGTACTTC. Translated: CASSLVGVAAYEQYF.